This TCR beta chain stems from a study of shared clonotypes between healthy human individuals. The trim removed 0 bases at V and 3 bases at J, leaving 2 bases unmatched. The CDR3 is 15 amino acids. The germline V gene encodes CDR1 SGHKS and CDR2 YYEKEE (reference sequence). Nashville, Tennessee was home to all donors, who were Caucasian adults. Data came from immunoSEQ multiplex PCR; TCRdb stores just in-frame clones and leaves some out. The repertoire holds some 900,000 clones, with 70% to 85% as singletons. The sequence was collected from a man younger than 35 in good health. Sequencing used memory CD4+ T cells sorted from blood. Subset in this sample: CD45RA-negative fraction. The gene calls are TRBV5-5 and TRBJ2-7, with 11 bases that match TRBD1. The CDR3 nucleotides are TGTGCCAGCAGCTTGGGGGACAGGGGGATCTACGAGCAGTACTTC. Amino acid sequence: CASSLGDRGIYEQYF.